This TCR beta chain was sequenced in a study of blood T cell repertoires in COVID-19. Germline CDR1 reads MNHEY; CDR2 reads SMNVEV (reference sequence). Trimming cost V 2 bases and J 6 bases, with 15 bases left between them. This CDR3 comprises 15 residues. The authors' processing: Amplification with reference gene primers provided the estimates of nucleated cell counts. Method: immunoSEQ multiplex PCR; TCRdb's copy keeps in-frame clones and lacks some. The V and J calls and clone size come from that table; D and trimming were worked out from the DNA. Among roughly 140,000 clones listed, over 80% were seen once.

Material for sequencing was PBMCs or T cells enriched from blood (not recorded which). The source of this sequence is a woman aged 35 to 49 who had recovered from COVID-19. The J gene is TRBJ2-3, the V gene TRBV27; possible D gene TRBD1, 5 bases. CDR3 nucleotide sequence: TGTGCCAGCAGTTTACGGGCCAGGGCCATGGATACGCAGTATTTT. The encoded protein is CASSLRARAMDTQYF.